This T cell receptor beta chain was found in a study of cytomegalovirus exposure and HLA in healthy donors. Study information: In an earlier analysis, around 120 million unique TCR beta sequences were found from some 180 million T cells.

Both 60 Vbeta primers and 13 Jbeta primers went into the PCR. Clones were read by immunoSEQ multiplex PCR, and TCRdb kept only the in-frame ones, dropping some. The data hold under 70,000 clones, with about three quarters observed a single time. Trimming stripped 4 bases from V and 4 bases from J, with 13 bases between. CDR1 is SGDLS and CDR2 is YYNGEE in the germline V gene. This CDR3 is built from 14 residues. Details on this clone: Its antigen is unidentified.

Notes on the study in general: The study carried out a later analysis of TCR beta sequences. It associated 16,951 of them with specific HLA alleles at a false discovery rate of 0.05. It was reported that the classifier diagnosed cytomegalovirus status with high specificity and sensitivity in both the original and validation cohorts. A later analysis found that most CMV-associated TCR beta chains appeared HLA-restricted.

The source material was PBMCs. The receptor was derived from a female donor in good health and CMV-seronegative. The gene calls are TRBV9 and TRBJ2-3; the D is unclear. In DNA form, the CDR3 reads TGTGCCAGCAGCCCCCCAGGTGGGTCAGATACGCAGTATTTT. This sequence encodes CASSPPGGSDTQYF. Drawing the rest from reference TRBV9 and TRBJ2-3, the complete variable domain is DSGVTQTPKHLITATGQRVTLRCSPRSGDLSVYWYQQSLDQGLQFLIQYYNGEERAKGNILERFSAQQFPDLHSELNLSSLELGDSALYFCASSPPGGSDTQYFGPGTRLTVL.